This record looks at one T cell receptor beta chain sequence and its context. The data were taken from a study of siplizumab effects on memory and regulatory T cells. The V and J ends lost 0 bases and 4 bases, in that order; junction bases with no gene match: 5. Germline loops: CDR1 SGHNT, CDR2 YYREEE (reference sequence). The CDR3 totals 15 residues. Profiled with immunoSEQ multiplex PCR; TCRdb holds only in-frame clones, not every one. The profile shows some 96,000 clones, around 93% of them singletons. The sequenced material came from non-Treg CD4+ T cells sorted from blood. This receptor was identified in a human donor in good health. The chain couples TRBV5-4 to TRBJ2-5, with 8 bases matching TRBD1. The CDR3 loop reads CASSLVAGGAETQYF. DNA of the CDR3: TGTGCCAGCAGCTTGGTGGCAGGGGGCGCAGAGACCCAGTACTTC.